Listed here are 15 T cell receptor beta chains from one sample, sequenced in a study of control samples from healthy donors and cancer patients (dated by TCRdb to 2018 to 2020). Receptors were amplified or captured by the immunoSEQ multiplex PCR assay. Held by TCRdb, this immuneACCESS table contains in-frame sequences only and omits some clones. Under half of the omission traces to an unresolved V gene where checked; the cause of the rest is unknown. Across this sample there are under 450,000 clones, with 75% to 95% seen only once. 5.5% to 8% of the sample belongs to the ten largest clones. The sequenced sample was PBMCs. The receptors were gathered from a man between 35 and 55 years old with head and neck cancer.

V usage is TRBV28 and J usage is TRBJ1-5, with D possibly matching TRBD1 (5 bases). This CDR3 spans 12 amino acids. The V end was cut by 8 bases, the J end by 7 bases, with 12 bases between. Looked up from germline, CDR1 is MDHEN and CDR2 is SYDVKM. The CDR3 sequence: CASYSGEQPQHF. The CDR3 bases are TGTGCCAGCTATTCGGGGGAACAGCCCCAGCATTTT.

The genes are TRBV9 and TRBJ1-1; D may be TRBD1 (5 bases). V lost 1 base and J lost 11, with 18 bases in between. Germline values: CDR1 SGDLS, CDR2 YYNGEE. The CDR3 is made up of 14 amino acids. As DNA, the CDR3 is TGTGCCAGCAGCGTAACAGACTCCCCACGGGGGGCTTTCTTT. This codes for CASSVTDSPRGAFF.

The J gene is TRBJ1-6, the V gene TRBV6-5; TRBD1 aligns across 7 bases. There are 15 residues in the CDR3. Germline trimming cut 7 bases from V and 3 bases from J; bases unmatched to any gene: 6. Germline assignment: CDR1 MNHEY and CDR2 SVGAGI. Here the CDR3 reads CASTSGTVYNSPLHF. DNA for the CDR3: TGTGCCAGCACCTCCGGGACAGTCTATAATTCACCCCTCCACTTT.

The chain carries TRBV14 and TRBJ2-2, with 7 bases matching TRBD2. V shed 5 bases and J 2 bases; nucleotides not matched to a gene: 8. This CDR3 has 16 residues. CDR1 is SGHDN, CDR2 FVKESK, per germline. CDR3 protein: CASSAQLAVNTGELFF. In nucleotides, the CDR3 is TGTGCCAGCAGCGCCCAGCTAGCGGTTAACACCGGGGAGCTGTTTTTT.

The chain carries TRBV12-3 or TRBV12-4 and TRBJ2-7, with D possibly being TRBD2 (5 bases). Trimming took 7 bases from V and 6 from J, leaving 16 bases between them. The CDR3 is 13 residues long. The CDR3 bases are TGTGCCAGCACTGGAGGCCCGGGCGGCGAGCAGTACTTC. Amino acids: CASTGGPGGEQYF.

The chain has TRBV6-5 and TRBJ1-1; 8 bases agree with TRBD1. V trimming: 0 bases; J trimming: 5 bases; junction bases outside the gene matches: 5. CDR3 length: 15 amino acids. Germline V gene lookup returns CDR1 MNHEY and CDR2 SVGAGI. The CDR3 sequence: CASSYSPDRATEAFF. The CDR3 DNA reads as TGTGCCAGCAGTTACTCACCGGACAGGGCGACTGAAGCTTTCTTT.

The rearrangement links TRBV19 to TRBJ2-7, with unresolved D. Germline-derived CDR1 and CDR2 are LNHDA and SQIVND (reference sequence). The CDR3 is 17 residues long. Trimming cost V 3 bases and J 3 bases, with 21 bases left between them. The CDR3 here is CASSISLGRSSDYEQYF. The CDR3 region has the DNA TGTGCCAGTAGTATTTCTTTGGGCAGGTCGTCAGACTACGAGCAGTACTTC. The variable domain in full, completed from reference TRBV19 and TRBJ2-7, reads DGGITQSPKYLFRKEGQNVTLSCEQNLNHDAMYWYRQDPGQGLRLIYYSQIVNDFQKGDIAEGYSVSREKKESFPLTVTSAQKNPTAFYLCASSISLGRSSDYEQYFGPGTRLTVT.

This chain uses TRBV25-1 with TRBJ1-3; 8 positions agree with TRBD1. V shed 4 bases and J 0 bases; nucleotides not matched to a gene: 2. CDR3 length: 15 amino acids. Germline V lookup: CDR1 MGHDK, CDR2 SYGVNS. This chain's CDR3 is CASSGQGRSGNTIYF. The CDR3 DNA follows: TGTGCCAGCAGTGGACAGGGGCGCTCTGGAAACACCATATATTTT.

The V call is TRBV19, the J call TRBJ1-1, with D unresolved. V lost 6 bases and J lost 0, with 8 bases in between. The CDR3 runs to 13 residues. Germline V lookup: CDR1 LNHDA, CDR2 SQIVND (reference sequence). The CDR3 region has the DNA TGTGCCAGTAGCGAGGGATTGAACACTGAAGCTTTCTTT. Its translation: CASSEGLNTEAFF.

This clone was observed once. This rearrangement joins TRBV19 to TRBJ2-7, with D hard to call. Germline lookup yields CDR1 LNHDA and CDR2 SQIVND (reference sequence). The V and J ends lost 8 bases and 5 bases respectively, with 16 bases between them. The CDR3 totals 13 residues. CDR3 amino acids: CASSNGVGNEQYF. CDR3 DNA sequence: TGTGCCAGTTCAAATGGGGTTGGAAACGAGCAGTACTTC.

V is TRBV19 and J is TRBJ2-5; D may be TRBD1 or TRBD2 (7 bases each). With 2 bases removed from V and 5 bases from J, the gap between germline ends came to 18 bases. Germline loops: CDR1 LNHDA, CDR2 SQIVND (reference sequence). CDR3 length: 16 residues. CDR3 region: CASSITLQGGRETQYF. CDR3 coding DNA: TGTGCCAGTAGTATAACCCTCCAGGGGGGGAGGGAGACCCAGTACTTC.

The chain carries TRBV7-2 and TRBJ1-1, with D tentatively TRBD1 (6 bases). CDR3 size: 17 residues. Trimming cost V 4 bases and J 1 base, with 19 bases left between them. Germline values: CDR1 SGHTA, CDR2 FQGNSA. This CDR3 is CASSYRTVMGENTEAFF. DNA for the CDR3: TGTGCCAGCAGCTACAGGACAGTTATGGGGGAGAACACTGAAGCTTTCTTT. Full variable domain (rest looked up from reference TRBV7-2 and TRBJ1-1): GAGVSQSPSNKVTEKGKDVELRCDPISGHTALYWYRQSLGQGLEFLIYFQGNSAPDKSGLPSDRFSAERTGGSVSTLTIQRTQQEDSAVYLCASSYRTVMGENTEAFFGQGTRLTVV.

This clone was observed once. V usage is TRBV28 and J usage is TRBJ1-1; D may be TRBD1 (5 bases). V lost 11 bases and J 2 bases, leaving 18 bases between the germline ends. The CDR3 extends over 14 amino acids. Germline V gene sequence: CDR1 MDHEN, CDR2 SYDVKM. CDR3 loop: CAARGSEPNTEAFF. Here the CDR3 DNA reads TGTGCCGCCCGGGGCTCGGAACCTAACACTGAAGCTTTCTTT.

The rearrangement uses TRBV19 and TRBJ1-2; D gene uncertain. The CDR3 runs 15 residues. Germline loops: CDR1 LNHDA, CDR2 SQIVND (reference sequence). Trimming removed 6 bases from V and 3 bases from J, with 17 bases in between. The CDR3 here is CASSLGSILHYGYTF. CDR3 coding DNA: TGTGCCAGTAGCCTGGGGTCCATTCTTCACTATGGCTACACCTTC.

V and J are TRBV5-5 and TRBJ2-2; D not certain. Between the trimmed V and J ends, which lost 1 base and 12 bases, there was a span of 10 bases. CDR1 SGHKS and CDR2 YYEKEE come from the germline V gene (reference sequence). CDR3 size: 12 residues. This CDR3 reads CASSLTDSKLFF. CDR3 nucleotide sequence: TGTGCCAGCAGCTTGACAGATTCTAAGCTGTTTTTT.